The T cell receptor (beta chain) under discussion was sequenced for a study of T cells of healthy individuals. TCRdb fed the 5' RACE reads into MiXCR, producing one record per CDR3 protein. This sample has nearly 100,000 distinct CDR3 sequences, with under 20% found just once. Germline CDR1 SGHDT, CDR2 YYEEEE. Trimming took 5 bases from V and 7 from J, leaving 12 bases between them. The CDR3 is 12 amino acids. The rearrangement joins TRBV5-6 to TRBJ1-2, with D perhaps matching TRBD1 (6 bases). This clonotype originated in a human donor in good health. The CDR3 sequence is CASRSGTSGYTF. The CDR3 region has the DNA TGTGCCAGCAGGTCCGGGACATCTGGCTACACCTTC. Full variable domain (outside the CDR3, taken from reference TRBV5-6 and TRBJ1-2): DAGVTQSPTHLIKTRGQQVTLRCSPKSGHDTVSWYQQALGQGPQFIFQYYEEEERQRGNFPDRFSGHQFPNYSSELNVNALLLGDSALYLCASRSGTSGYTFGSGTRLTVV.